The 26 T cell receptor beta chains below were found in one sample sequenced in a study of neurological immune-mediated disorders. Specified time point: longitudinal time-point 1 (baseline). MiXCR was run by TCRdb on the 5' RACE reads, yielding one entry per CDR3 protein. The sample shows around 60,000 distinct CDR3 sequences, 9.5% to 12% of them seen only once. The sequencing input was PBMCs. Every receptor here comes from a male donor with HTLV-1-associated myelopathy (HAM/TSP).

A few counts support this clonotype. The chain uses TRBV20-1 and TRBJ1-5, with no clear D. V lost 0 bases and J lost 3, with 18 bases in between. Germline CDR1 and CDR2: DFQATT and SNEGSKA (reference sequence). The CDR3 length is 17 residues. The CDR3 region has the DNA TGCAGTGCTAGAGACCAAGGACGACCGCAAACCAATCAGCCCCAGCATTTT. Its translation: CSARDQGRPQTNQPQHF.

Ten or more counts support this clonotype. The rearrangement joins TRBV7-8 to TRBJ2-1; D unclear. From germline, CDR1 is SGHVS and CDR2 FQNEAQ. The CDR3 covers 16 residues. The germline V and J ends were trimmed by 5 bases and 5 bases, with 19 bases remaining between them. CDR3 residues: CASSLTGPKMDNEQFF. CDR3 DNA: TGTGCCAGCAGCCTAACCGGGCCAAAAATGGACAATGAGCAGTTCTTC.

With regard to this clonotype: A much larger clone differs by one base, so this may be a read error. The chain links TRBV29-1 to TRBJ2-1, with 7 bases matching TRBD2. The CDR3 runs 13 residues. CDR1 is SQVTM and CDR2 is ANQGSEA in the germline V gene. V was clipped by 5 bases and J by 7 bases; unmatched bases: 8. For the CDR3, the DNA is TGCAGCGTTTGGGGGGGTCGGGGGAATGAGCAGTTCTTC. Translating gives CSVWGGRGNEQFF.

This chain connects TRBV7-2 to TRBJ2-5, with TRBD2 identical over 10 bases. Trimming cost V 4 bases and J 5 bases; bases outside gene matches: 7. The CDR3 loop spans 15 amino acids. Germline V lookup: CDR1 SGHTA, CDR2 FQGNSA. The CDR3 DNA follows: TGTGCCAGCAGCTCGTCGAGCGGGGGGGGGGAGACCCAGTACTTC. As protein: CASSSSSGGGETQYF.

This clonotype was recorded many times. The chain joins TRBV27 to TRBJ1-5; maybe TRBD1 (6 bases). The germline V gene encodes CDR1 MNHEY and CDR2 SMNVEV (reference sequence). The CDR3 totals 16 residues. The V gene lost 1 base and the J gene lost 4 bases, with 14 bases spanning the gap. The CDR3 here is CASSLWANRVNQPQHF. The DNA of the CDR3 is TGTGCCAGCAGTTTATGGGCCAACAGGGTGAATCAGCCCCAGCATTTT.

This clonotype was recorded at least ten times. The chain uses TRBV5-1 and TRBJ1-6, with 8 bases identical to TRBD1. V shed 4 bases, J shed 9 bases, and the junction held 9 bases outside the gene matches. Germline assignment: CDR1 SGHRS and CDR2 YFSETQ. This CDR3 contains 15 residues. The chain's CDR3 is CASSIQAGGTSPLHF. CDR3 in DNA: TGCGCCAGCAGCATTCAGGCAGGGGGCACTTCACCCCTCCACTTT.

This clonotype was seen repeatedly, ten times or more. V usage is TRBV7-8 and J usage is TRBJ2-5, with TRBD1 matching 8 bases. Germline lookup yields CDR1 SGHVS and CDR2 FQNEAQ. CDR3 size: 15 residues. The junction had 10 bases not matched to a gene; V was cut back by 4 bases and J by 6 bases. CDR3 nucleotides: TGTGCCAGCAGCTCAACCCGGACAGGGAGACAGACCCAGTACTTC. Its translation: CASSSTRTGRQTQYF.

The sample holds many counts of this clonotype. The chain joins TRBV27 to TRBJ2-6; D remains unclear. V lost 7 bases, J lost 1 base, and 8 bases lay in between. Germline assignment: CDR1 MNHEY and CDR2 SMNVEV (reference sequence). The CDR3 sequence is 14 residues long. DNA of the CDR3: TGTGCCAGCACCAAGAGGTCTGGGGCCAACGTCCTGACTTTC. Translation: CASTKRSGANVLTF.

This clonotype was observed at least ten times. V gene TRBV6-5 combines with J gene TRBJ1-2, with D unclear. Germline V CDR1 and CDR2: MNHEY, SVGAGI. V was shortened by 6 bases and J by 4 bases, with 12 bases between the two germline ends. This CDR3 contains 13 residues. Here the CDR3 DNA reads TGTGCCAGCAGCCTTCGGAACCTCTATGGCTACACCTTC. Its translation is CASSLRNLYGYTF.

This clonotype was counted ten times or more. This chain joins TRBV10-3 and TRBJ2-1; 9 nucleotides align to TRBD2. V trimming: 7 bases; J trimming: 4 bases; junction bases outside the gene matches: 5. CDR3 length: 14 residues. The germline gives CDR1 ENHRY, CDR2 SYGVKD. As DNA, the CDR3 is TGTGCCATCATACGCGGGGGGGGTTACAATGAGCAGTTCTTC. Translating it yields CAIIRGGGYNEQFF.

This clonotype came up many times. The chain recombines TRBV5-5 with TRBJ2-5, with D possibly being TRBD1 (5 bases). The CDR3 runs to 13 residues. The V and J ends lost 5 bases and 2 bases respectively, with 10 bases between them. Germline values: CDR1 SGHKS, CDR2 YYEKEE (reference sequence). CDR3 protein: CASRRGIQETQYF. CDR3 sequence (DNA): TGTGCCAGCAGAAGGGGCATTCAAGAGACCCAGTACTTC. The whole variable domain, filled in from reference TRBV5-5 and TRBJ2-5, reads DAGVTQSPTHLIKTRGQQVTLRCSPISGHKSVSWYQQVLGQGPQFIFQYYEKEERGRGNFPDRFSARQFPNYSSELNVNALLLGDSALYLCASRRGIQETQYFGPGTRLLVL.

This clonotype was recorded many times. The V and J genes are TRBV14 and TRBJ2-1; TRBD2 is a possible D gene (5 bases). Per the germline V gene, CDR1 is SGHDN and CDR2 is FVKESK. The V end lost 3 bases, the J end lost 3 bases, and 15 bases lay between the germline ends. The CDR3 loop spans 16 amino acids. CDR3 amino acids: CASSQRAARFYNEQFF. The CDR3 DNA follows: TGTGCCAGCAGCCAGCGGGCCGCGCGCTTCTACAATGAGCAGTTCTTC.

Of note for this clonotype: An end of the junction does not agree with germline; a read error may underlie this. This chain links TRBV5-5 with TRBJ2-5, with D perhaps matching TRBD1 or TRBD2 (5 bases each). CDR3 size: 16 residues. Germline CDR1 reads SGHKS; CDR2 reads YYEKEE (reference sequence). The CDR3 is CASSLSVRGMGETQYF. CDR3 nucleotides: TGTGCCAGCAGCTTGTCCGTGAGGGGCATGGGGGAGACACAGTACTTC.

This clonotype was picked up many times. V usage is TRBV7-9 and J usage is TRBJ1-1; D may be TRBD1 (6 bases). In germline, CDR1 is SEHNR, CDR2 FQNEAQ (reference sequence). This CDR3 region has 14 residues. V lost 3 bases and J lost 0, with 8 bases in between. Written as DNA, the CDR3 is TGTGCCAGCAGCTTGGGGGGCTTGAACACTGAAGCTTTCTTT. Protein: CASSLGGLNTEAFF.

This clonotype was seen repeatedly, ten times or more. The chain is built from TRBV4-3 and TRBJ2-7, with D perhaps TRBD2 (5 bases). The V gene lost 0 bases and the J gene lost 3 bases, with 9 bases spanning the gap. Germline values: CDR1 LGHNA, CDR2 YSLEER. The CDR3 is made up of 14 amino acids. The CDR3 spells CASSQDRRGYEQYF. The CDR3 bases are TGCGCCAGCAGCCAAGATCGACGGGGCTACGAGCAGTACTTC.

This clonotype has at least ten counts. The rearrangement joins TRBV4-3 to TRBJ1-1; TRBD1 might be the D (5 bases). Germline CDR1 and CDR2: LGHNA and YSLEER. V shed 0 bases and J shed 1 base, with 9 bases lying between them. This CDR3 has 15 amino acids. The CDR3 sequence: CASSQDGGGNTEAFF. The CDR3 region has the DNA TGCGCCAGCAGCCAAGATGGGGGGGGGAACACTGAAGCTTTCTTT.

This clonotype showed up many times. The chain recombines TRBV11-2 with TRBJ2-4; D ambiguous. Trimming took off 0 bases at V and 3 bases at J, with 3 bases between the two ends. The CDR3 has 13 residues. Germline CDR1 and CDR2: SGHAT and FQNNGV. CDR3 DNA sequence: TGTGCCAGCAGCTTAGATTACAAAAACATTCAGTACTTC. Translated: CASSLDYKNIQYF.

This clonotype was detected many times. The rearrangement links TRBV13 to TRBJ1-1, with 9 positions matching TRBD1. Germline V lookup: CDR1 PRHDT, CDR2 FYEKMQ (reference sequence). V dropped 10 bases and J dropped 1; count of bases not matched to a gene: 7. The CDR3 is made up of 14 amino acids. The CDR3 reads CATTRTGENTEAFF. The CDR3 DNA reads TGTGCCACCACCCGGACAGGGGAGAACACTGAAGCTTTCTTT.

The J gene is TRBJ2-7, the V gene TRBV20-1, with TRBD2 matching over 10 bases. The germline gives CDR1 DFQATT, CDR2 SNEGSKA (reference sequence). The CDR3 totals 15 residues. The V and J ends lost 5 bases and 1 base, in that order; junction bases with no gene match: 8. The CDR3 coding sequence is TGCAGTGCTCCCCCTAGCGGGGGTTCATCCTACGAGCAGTACTTC. Translation: CSAPPSGGSSYEQYF.

At least ten counts were recorded for this clonotype. This chain joins TRBV20-1 and TRBJ2-3; D possibly corresponds to TRBD2 (6 bases). CDR3 length equals 14 residues. V gave up 6 bases and J gave up 0 bases, with 13 bases separating them. Germline loops: CDR1 DFQATT, CDR2 SNEGSKA (reference sequence). The CDR3 DNA is TGCAGTGCCACTCGACTAGAAAGCACAGATACGCAGTATTTT. It codes for CSATRLESTDTQYF.

This clonotype was seen many times. This chain links TRBV30 with TRBJ2-7; 7 bases fit TRBD2. Germline V gene lookup returns CDR1 GTSNPN and CDR2 SVGIG (reference sequence). Losses at the gene ends were 6 bases for V and 2 bases for J; bases not matched to a gene: 7. The CDR3 has 13 amino acids. In nucleotides, the CDR3 is TGTGCCTGTAAGACTAGCAGCCCCTACGAGCAGTACTTC. Translation: CACKTSSPYEQYF.

This clonotype appeared many times. The genes are TRBV5-1 and TRBJ1-1; TRBD1 aligns across 9 bases. CDR1 is SGHRS, CDR2 YFSETQ, per germline. The CDR3 runs to 13 residues. J lost 7 bases, V lost 6 bases, and 7 bases had no gene match. CDR3 in DNA: TGCGCCAGCACTAGCCTGGGACAGGGTGAAGCTTTCTTT. Translation: CASTSLGQGEAFF.

This clonotype was observed at least ten times. Here the CDR3 reads CASSVSPDQETQYF. CDR3 in DNA: TGTGCCAGCAGCGTCTCGCCAGACCAAGAGACCCAGTACTTC. This chain joins TRBV9 and TRBJ2-5; D is undetermined. CDR3 size: 14 residues. Germline V CDR1 and CDR2: SGDLS, YYNGEE. V shed 2 bases and J shed 0 bases, with 8 bases lying between them.

This clonotype was seen at least ten times. The V gene is TRBV10-3, the J gene TRBJ1-5; D is uncertain. The CDR3 loop spans 15 amino acids. The germline CDR1 and CDR2 sequences are ENHRY and SYGVKD. V lost 2 bases and J 1 base, leaving 9 bases between the germline ends. As DNA, the CDR3 is TGTGCCATCAGTGAGGGGATGGAGAGCAATCAGCCCCAGCATTTT. The encoded protein is CAISEGMESNQPQHF.

This clonotype was seen many times. This chain uses TRBV7-2 with TRBJ1-5; D might be TRBD1 (5 bases). This CDR3 is built from 14 residues. The germline V and J ends were trimmed by 4 bases and 1 base, with 8 bases remaining between them. CDR1 is SGHTA, CDR2 FQGNSA, per germline. CDR3 coding DNA: TGTGCCAGCAGCTGGGACGCCAGCAATCAGCCCCAGCATTTT. Its protein product is CASSWDASNQPQHF.

This clonotype was detected ten times or more. The chain combines TRBV6-2 or TRBV6-3 with TRBJ1-1, with 9 positions matching TRBD1. CDR1 is MNHEY, CDR2 SVGEGT, per germline. This CDR3 spans 17 amino acids. V trimming: 7 bases; J trimming: 1 base; junction bases outside the gene matches: 13. The CDR3 coding sequence is TGTGCCAGCACCTTCGACACAGGGGGCGAACCGAACACTGAAGCTTTCTTT. Protein product: CASTFDTGGEPNTEAFF.